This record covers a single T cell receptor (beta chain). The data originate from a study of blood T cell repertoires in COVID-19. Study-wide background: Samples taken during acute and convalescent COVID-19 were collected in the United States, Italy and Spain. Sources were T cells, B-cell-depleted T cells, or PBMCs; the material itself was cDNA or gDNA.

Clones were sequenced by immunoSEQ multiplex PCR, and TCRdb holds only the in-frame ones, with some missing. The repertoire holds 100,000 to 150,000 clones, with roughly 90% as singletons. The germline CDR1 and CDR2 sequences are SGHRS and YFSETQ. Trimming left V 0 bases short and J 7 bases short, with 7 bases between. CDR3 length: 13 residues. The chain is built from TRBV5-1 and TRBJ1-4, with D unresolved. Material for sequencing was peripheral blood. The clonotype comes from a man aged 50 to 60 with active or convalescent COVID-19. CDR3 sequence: CASSLGAGEKLFF. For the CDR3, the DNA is TGCGCCAGCAGCTTGGGGGCGGGTGAAAAACTGTTTTTT.